What follows describes a single TCR beta chain. The data derive from a study of blood T cell repertoires in COVID-19. Germline CDR1 MNHEY, CDR2 SVGEGT. After removal of 6 bases from V and 7 bases from J, the junction contained 19 bases not matched to a gene. The CDR3 consists of 20 residues. Libraries were prepared by immunoSEQ multiplex PCR; TCRdb keeps only in-frame clonotypes and omits some of them. The sample lists fewer than 250,000 clones; 86% were seen once. The chain links TRBV6-2 or TRBV6-3 to TRBJ2-3, with 16 bases matching TRBD2. The sequenced sample was peripheral blood. The receptor was isolated from a man aged 50 or older with COVID-19, enrolled during active disease. This CDR3 reads CASSPPGGLAGGGRRNTQYF. CDR3 in DNA: TGTGCCAGCAGCCCCCCTGGGGGACTAGCGGGGGGGGGAAGGAGGAATACGCAGTATTTT.